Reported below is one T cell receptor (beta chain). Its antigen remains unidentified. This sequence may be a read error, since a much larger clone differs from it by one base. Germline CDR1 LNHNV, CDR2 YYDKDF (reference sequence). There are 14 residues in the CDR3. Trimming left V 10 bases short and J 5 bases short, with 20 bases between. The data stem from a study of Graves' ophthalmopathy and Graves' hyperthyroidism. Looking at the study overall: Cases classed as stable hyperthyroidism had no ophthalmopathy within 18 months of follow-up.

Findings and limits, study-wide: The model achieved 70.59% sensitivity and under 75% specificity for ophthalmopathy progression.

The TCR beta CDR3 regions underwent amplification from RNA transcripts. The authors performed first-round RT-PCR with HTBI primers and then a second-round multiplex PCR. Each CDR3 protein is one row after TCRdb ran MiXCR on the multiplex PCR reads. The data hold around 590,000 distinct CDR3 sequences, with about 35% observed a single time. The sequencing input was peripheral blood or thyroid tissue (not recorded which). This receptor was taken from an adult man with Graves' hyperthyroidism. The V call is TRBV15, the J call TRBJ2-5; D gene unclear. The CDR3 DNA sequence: TGTGCCAGCAGTCCTCTAGGGCTTGGCGAGACCCAGTACTTC. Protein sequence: CASSPLGLGETQYF.